Each of the 32 T cell receptor beta chains below was sequenced from the same sample in a study of cytomegalovirus exposure and HLA in healthy donors. Use of 60 Vbeta and 13 Jbeta primers characterized the PCR. Measured with immunoSEQ multiplex PCR; TCRdb has only the in-frame clones, and not every one. Among some 170,000 clones listed, roughly 80% were seen once. What was sequenced was PBMCs. The receptor source for this set is a woman aged 45-65 years in good health and CMV-seronegative.

This chain uses TRBV7-9 with TRBJ2-2; D is undetermined. Trimming took off 1 base at V and 3 bases at J, with 9 bases between the two ends. CDR1 is SEHNR and CDR2 is FQNEAQ in the germline V gene (reference sequence). The CDR3 is 15 residues long. CDR3 in amino acids: CASSLVGLYTGELFF. CDR3 bases: TGTGCCAGCAGCTTAGTGGGCCTCTACACCGGGGAGCTGTTTTTT. Drawing the rest from reference TRBV7-9 and TRBJ2-2, the complete variable domain is DTGVSQNPRHKITKRGQNVTFRCDPISEHNRLYWYRQTLGQGPEFLTYFQNEAQLEKSRLLSDRFSAERPKGSFSTLEIQRTEQGDSAMYLCASSLVGLYTGELFFGEGSRLTVL.

The chain recombines TRBV15 with TRBJ1-2; TRBD1 agrees at 11 bases. There are 15 residues in the CDR3. After removal of 5 bases from V and 4 bases from J, the junction contained 6 bases not matched to a gene. Per the germline V gene, CDR1 is LNHNV and CDR2 is YYDKDF (reference sequence). This CDR3 reads CATSGGTGGTYGYTF. DNA of the CDR3: TGTGCCACCAGCGGGGGGACAGGGGGAACCTATGGCTACACCTTC.

The sample holds a few counts of this clone. The chain recombines TRBV6-5 with TRBJ1-1, with 7 bases identical to TRBD1. The length of the CDR3 is 13 residues. CDR1 and CDR2 from the germline V gene are MNHEY and SVGAGI. V trimming: 6 bases; J trimming: 5 bases; junction bases outside the gene matches: 6. CDR3 nucleotides: TGTGCCAGCAGACAGGGGTGGCGGACTGAAGCTTTCTTT. Translating it yields CASRQGWRTEAFF.

The gene calls are TRBV7-9 and TRBJ2-1; D perhaps matches TRBD2 (6 bases). Germline V CDR1 and CDR2: SEHNR, FQNEAQ (reference sequence). Deletions cut 7 bases from V and 5 bases from J, with 9 bases between. The CDR3 consists of 12 residues. For the CDR3, the DNA is TGTGCCAGCACGGAGCGGGACAATGAGCAGTTCTTC. It translates to CASTERDNEQFF.

V is TRBV5-4 and J is TRBJ2-5; 10 bases map to TRBD1. The germline CDR1 and CDR2 sequences are SGHNT and YYREEE (reference sequence). J was trimmed by 5 bases and V by 1 base; bases with no gene match: 2. The CDR3 spans 14 residues. The chain's CDR3 is CASSLLGQGETQYF. DNA of the CDR3: TGTGCCAGCAGCTTGCTGGGACAGGGGGAGACCCAGTACTTC.

This chain links TRBV5-1 with TRBJ1-3; 10 bases agree with TRBD1. V dropped 4 bases and J dropped 6; count of bases not matched to a gene: 7. This CDR3 has 15 amino acids. The germline V gene encodes CDR1 SGHRS and CDR2 YFSETQ. The CDR3 nucleotides are TGCGCCAGCAGCGGCCGGACAGGGGGGACAAACACCATATATTTT. This translates into CASSGRTGGTNTIYF.

Only a few counts were recorded for this clone. The DNA of the CDR3 is TGTGCCAGCAGTGGGCAAACTACGAACACTGAAGCTTTCTTT. Its translation: CASSGQTTNTEAFF. The rearrangement joins TRBV2 to TRBJ1-1; D remains unclear. The CDR3 contains 14 residues. With 4 bases removed from V and 1 base from J, the gap between germline ends came to 10 bases. Germline CDR1 SNHLY, CDR2 FYNNEI.

The V gene is TRBV5-1, the J gene TRBJ2-3; tentatively, D is TRBD2 (6 bases). V dropped 0 bases and J dropped 1 base, with 9 bases sitting between them. The V gene's germline CDR1 is SGHRS and CDR2 YFSETQ. The CDR3 loop spans 15 amino acids. Here the CDR3 reads CASSLGSSGTDTQYF. Here the CDR3 DNA reads TGCGCCAGCAGCTTGGGGTCTAGCGGCACAGATACGCAGTATTTT.

V is TRBV20-1 and J is TRBJ2-7; TRBD2 is a possible D gene (6 bases). CDR1 is DFQATT and CDR2 is SNEGSKA in the germline V gene (reference sequence). This CDR3 region has 11 residues. The germline V and J ends were trimmed by 6 bases and 6 bases, with 12 bases remaining between them. In DNA, the CDR3 is TGCAGTGCCAGGAGGGGCGGCGAGCAGTACTTC. Translation: CSARRGGEQYF.

The CDR3 bases are TGTGCCAGCAGCCAACAGGGGTCAGATACGCAGTATTTT. Protein sequence: CASSQQGSDTQYF. The V and J genes are TRBV5-5 and TRBJ2-3, with 7 bases aligning to TRBD1. There are 13 residues in the CDR3. J lost 4 bases, V lost 4 bases, and 3 bases had no gene match. Germline-derived CDR1 and CDR2 are SGHKS and YYEKEE (reference sequence).

A single count supports this clone. The genes are TRBV28 and TRBJ2-3; TRBD1 is a possible D gene (6 bases). The V end was cut by 5 bases, the J end by 3 bases, with 15 bases between. This CDR3 comprises 15 residues. CDR1 and CDR2 from the germline V gene are MDHEN and SYDVKM. In nucleotides, the CDR3 is TGTGCCAGCAGTGCTAAATGGGGGCGGACAGATACGCAGTATTTT. Its translation is CASSAKWGRTDTQYF.

The chain joins TRBV7-2 to TRBJ2-7; 9 nucleotides agree with TRBD1. The germline gives CDR1 SGHTA, CDR2 FQGNSA. The junction had 8 bases not matched to a gene; V was cut back by 5 bases and J by 6 bases. This CDR3 has 14 amino acids. The CDR3 reads CASSVGQGSSEQYF. DNA of the CDR3: TGTGCCAGCAGCGTCGGACAGGGGAGTAGCGAGCAGTACTTC.

This clone was recorded a few times. The chain combines TRBV28 with TRBJ1-4; TRBD1 agrees at 7 bases. This CDR3 has 14 amino acids. Germline CDR1 reads MDHEN; CDR2 reads SYDVKM. The junction had 9 bases not matched to a gene; V was cut back by 6 bases and J by 8 bases. Here the CDR3 reads CASRQIRDREKLFF. CDR3 sequence (DNA): TGTGCCAGCAGGCAAATCCGGGACAGAGAAAAACTGTTTTTT.

This clone was observed a handful of times. The chain joins TRBV4-3 to TRBJ2-3, with TRBD2 as a possible D gene (5 bases). The germline CDR1 and CDR2 sequences are LGHNA and YSLEER. Trimming cost V 1 base and J 2 bases, with 16 bases left between them. CDR3 size: 17 residues. CDR3 region: CASSQGGLAGFTDTQYF. In nucleotides, the CDR3 is TGCGCCAGCAGCCAAGGAGGGCTAGCCGGGTTCACAGATACGCAGTATTTT.

The chain combines TRBV5-1 with TRBJ1-3; 10 bases align to TRBD1. CDR3 length: 15 amino acids. V shed 5 bases and J 0 bases; nucleotides not matched to a gene: 2. Germline CDR1 SGHRS, CDR2 YFSETQ. Here the CDR3 DNA reads TGCGCCAGCAGGACAGGGGGCTTCTCTGGAAACACCATATATTTT. Its translation is CASRTGGFSGNTIYF.

The gene calls are TRBV20-1 and TRBJ1-2, with a weak D call TRBD1 (5 bases). This CDR3 comprises 11 residues. Germline values: CDR1 DFQATT, CDR2 SNEGSKA (reference sequence). V was clipped by 8 bases and J by 4 bases, with 11 bases between them. In DNA, the CDR3 is TGCAGTACCGACAGATTCTATGGCTACACCTTC. Translating it yields CSTDRFYGYTF.

The rearrangement uses TRBV28 and TRBJ2-1; weak D call: TRBD1 (7 bases). Germline V lookup: CDR1 MDHEN, CDR2 SYDVKM. Trimming removed 7 bases from V and 7 bases from J, with 20 bases in between. The CDR3 runs 15 residues. The CDR3 spells CASTPPRGALNEQFF. The CDR3 DNA is TGTGCCAGCACCCCTCCCAGGGGGGCCTTGAATGAGCAGTTCTTC.

This sequence joins TRBV10-3 and TRBJ1-5; D not resolved. V was trimmed by 7 bases and J by 3 bases, leaving 10 bases between them. Germline CDR1 ENHRY, CDR2 SYGVKD. There are 13 residues in the CDR3. The CDR3 region has the DNA TGTGCCATCATGAGAGAAATCAATCAGCCCCAGCATTTT. Translation gives CAIMREINQPQHF.

The rearrangement links TRBV9 to TRBJ2-3; TRBD2 aligns across 8 bases. The V and J ends lost 4 bases and 4 bases, in that order; junction bases with no gene match: 11. The CDR3 extends over 16 amino acids. Germline lookup yields CDR1 SGDLS and CDR2 YYNGEE. CDR3 sequence: CASSKSGGGAADTQYF. CDR3 coding DNA: TGTGCCAGCAGCAAATCGGGGGGGGGCGCAGCAGATACGCAGTATTTT.

CDR3 in amino acids: CASSAPSGRADTQYF. The CDR3 coding sequence is TGTGCCAGCAGCGCACCTAGCGGGAGGGCAGATACGCAGTATTTT. The V gene is TRBV9, the J gene TRBJ2-3; 12 nucleotides align to TRBD2. V was pared by 3 bases and J by 4 bases, with 3 bases of the junction left unmatched. This CDR3 contains 15 residues. Germline V gene data show CDR1 as SGDLS and CDR2 as YYNGEE.

The chain recombines TRBV27 with TRBJ1-4; D gene uncertain. Germline lookup yields CDR1 MNHEY and CDR2 SMNVEV (reference sequence). This CDR3 has 13 residues. Deletions cut 5 bases from V and 13 bases from J, with 17 bases between. The CDR3 protein is CASSPGQGGGLFF. The CDR3 coding sequence is TGTGCCAGCAGTCCGGGCCAAGGAGGTGGACTGTTTTTT. Full variable domain (outside the CDR3, taken from reference TRBV27 and TRBJ1-4): EAQVTQNPRYLITVTGKKLTVTCSQNMNHEYMSWYRQDPGLGLRQIYYSMNVEVTDKGDVPEGYKVSRKEKRNFPLILESPSPNQTSLYFCASSPGQGGGLFFGSGTQLSVL.

As concerns this clone: At the DNA level, this CDR3 is encoded by other sequences in the same sample as well. V gene TRBV5-1 combines with J gene TRBJ2-1, with D possibly being TRBD2 (6 bases). Germline values: CDR1 SGHRS, CDR2 YFSETQ. CDR3 length equals 14 residues. Trimming took off 3 bases at V and 2 bases at J, with 9 bases between the two ends. CDR3 nucleotide sequence: TGCGCCAGCAGCTCGTCGGGGGCCTACAATGAGCAGTTCTTC. Its protein product is CASSSSGAYNEQFF.

The chain combines TRBV6-5 with TRBJ1-1, with 10 positions matching TRBD1. The length of the CDR3 is 14 residues. Germline V CDR1 and CDR2: MNHEY, SVGAGI. V gave up 5 bases and J gave up 6 bases; unmatched junction bases: 6. The CDR3 is CASSTGQGLAEAFF. CDR3 nucleotides: TGTGCCAGCAGTACGGGACAGGGGTTGGCTGAAGCTTTCTTT.

The chain employs TRBV18 and TRBJ2-1, with 12 bases lining up with TRBD1. The germline CDR1 and CDR2 sequences are KGHSH and LQKENI. V shed 5 bases, J shed 9 bases, and the junction held 11 bases outside the gene matches. The CDR3 totals 16 residues. The CDR3: CASSNRDRGLYGEQFF. The CDR3 DNA reads TGTGCCAGCTCAAACCGGGACAGGGGGCTATATGGTGAGCAGTTCTTC.

The genes are TRBV5-8 and TRBJ2-1, with TRBD2 matching 8 bases. The length of the CDR3 is 14 residues. The J segment lost 7 bases and the V segment lost 4 bases, leaving 7 bases of the junction unmatched. Looked up from germline, CDR1 is SGHTS and CDR2 is YDEGEE. CDR3 residues: CASSLERGLNEQFF. CDR3 coding DNA: TGTGCCAGCAGCCTGGAGCGGGGGCTGAATGAGCAGTTCTTC.

The V gene is TRBV7-9, the J gene TRBJ1-6; no clear D. V lost 5 bases and J 2 bases, leaving 16 bases between the germline ends. The CDR3 contains 17 residues. Germline V lookup: CDR1 SEHNR, CDR2 FQNEAQ (reference sequence). The CDR3 nucleotides read TGTGCCAGCAGCCTCCCAAGAGGAATGCCCTATAATTCACCCCTCCACTTT. Amino acids: CASSLPRGMPYNSPLHF. Supplemented by reference TRBV7-9 and TRBJ1-6, the full variable domain reads DTGVSQNPRHKITKRGQNVTFRCDPISEHNRLYWYRQTLGQGPEFLTYFQNEAQLEKSRLLSDRFSAERPKGSFSTLEIQRTEQGDSAMYLCASSLPRGMPYNSPLHFGNGTRLTVT.

This chain uses TRBV7-6 with TRBJ2-2; 10 bases agree with TRBD1. CDR1 is SGHVS, CDR2 FNYEAQ, per germline. The J segment lost 6 bases and the V segment lost 5 bases, leaving 18 bases of the junction unmatched. The CDR3 runs 19 residues. The CDR3 DNA follows: TGTGCCAGCAGCCCGCCCCACCCTGAGGGACAGGGGCGATCCGGGGAGCTGTTTTTT. Translation gives CASSPPHPEGQGRSGELFF.

The CDR3 spells CASSTHRKNYGYTF. The CDR3 DNA reads TGTGCCAGCAGCACCCACAGGAAAAACTATGGCTACACCTTC. The V and J genes are TRBV21-1 and TRBJ1-2; no DNA check was done on the table's D call, TRBD1. TRBV21-1 is reported as a pseudogene. This CDR3 is 14 amino acids long.

This rearrangement joins TRBV15 to TRBJ2-3, with D perhaps TRBD2 (5 bases). The length of the CDR3 is 13 residues. V dropped 0 bases and J dropped 5 bases, with 6 bases sitting between them. Per the germline V gene, CDR1 is LNHNV and CDR2 is YYDKDF (reference sequence). The CDR3 region is CATSREREDTQYF. The CDR3 DNA reads as TGTGCCACCAGCAGAGAGAGGGAAGATACGCAGTATTTT.

This chain uses TRBV10-3 with TRBJ2-1, with D possibly being TRBD2 (5 bases). CDR1 is ENHRY and CDR2 is SYGVKD in the germline V gene. The ends were cut back, 3 bases at V and 8 bases at J, with 17 bases in the middle. The CDR3 extends over 15 amino acids. The CDR3 sequence: CAISEGAERVHEQFF. The CDR3 DNA reads as TGTGCCATCAGTGAAGGAGCGGAGAGGGTCCATGAGCAGTTCTTC.

The chain carries TRBV21-1 and TRBJ2-4; TRBD2, as called in the table, went unchecked against the DNA. TRBV21-1 is termed a pseudogene. CDR3 size: 16 residues. Here the CDR3 DNA reads TGTGCCAGCAGCAAAGTATCCACTAGGAGGGGGGGCATTCAGTACTTC. It codes for CASSKVSTRRGGIQYF.

CDR3: CASRAQGAGGYTF. The CDR3 DNA reads TGTGCCAGCAGGGCACAGGGGGCGGGTGGCTACACCTTC. This chain links TRBV6-1 with TRBJ1-2, with TRBD1 matching 9 bases. This CDR3 has 13 residues. After removal of 6 bases from V and 7 bases from J, the junction contained 6 bases not matched to a gene. CDR1 is MNHNS, CDR2 SASEGT, per germline.